This is a list of T cell receptor beta chains from one sample in a study of blood T cell repertoires in COVID-19. Sequencing used immunoSEQ multiplex PCR; TCRdb keeps in-frame clones, though not all of them. Among a few hundred thousand clones listed, more than 75% were seen once. The sequenced material came from peripheral blood. The receptors were sampled from a middle-aged man who had recovered from COVID-19. CDR3s include the opening cysteine and the closing phenylalanine or tryptophan. D genes are given only for firm matches. Expanded clones get a size class; other rows say once, few or many, or leave the size out.

V gene: TRBV5-3; J gene: TRBJ1-1; clone size: .; D gene: TRBD1; CDR3 DNA: TGTGCCAGAAGCTTGAGCGACAGGGGGCTTACTGAAGCTTTCTTT; CDR3 protein: CARSLSDRGLTEAFF
V gene: TRBV10-2; J gene: TRBJ2-7; clone size: .; D gene: TRBD1; CDR3 DNA: TGCGCCAGCAGTGAAGGGACAGCTGCCTACGAGCAGTACTTC; CDR3 protein: CASSEGTAAYEQYF
V gene: TRBV7-3; J gene: TRBJ2-2; clone size: .; D gene: TRBD1; CDR3 DNA: TGTGCCAGCAGCTCCCGGACAGGCCTGAACACCGGGGAGCTGTTTTTT; CDR3 protein: CASSSRTGLNTGELFF
V gene: TRBV23-1; J gene: TRBJ1-2; clone size: .; D gene: TRBD1; CDR3 DNA: TGCGCCAGCCCTAACTTTGCAGGAGACGTTGGGACAGGGGCCCGCTACACCTTC; CDR3 protein: CASPNFAGDVGTGARYTF
V gene: TRBV7-9; J gene: TRBJ1-2; clone size: .; D gene: .; CDR3 DNA: TGTGCCAGCAGCCCTTCGGGAATCCTTAACTATGGCTACACCTTC; CDR3 protein: CASSPSGILNYGYTF
V gene: TRBV5-4; J gene: TRBJ1-1; clone size: few; D gene: .; CDR3 DNA: TGTGCCAGCAGCTTGGGTCCTAACACTGAAGCTTTCTTT; CDR3 protein: CASSLGPNTEAFF
V gene: TRBV27; J gene: TRBJ2-2; clone size: .; D gene: .; CDR3 DNA: TGTGCCACTGCCGGGGGGCCTAACACCGGGGAGCTGTTTTTT; CDR3 protein: CATAGGPNTGELFF
V gene: TRBV11-3; J gene: TRBJ2-1; clone size: once; D gene: TRBD2; CDR3 DNA: TGTGCCAGCAGCCTGGCGGCGGGAGTGAATGAGCAGTTCTTC; CDR3 protein: CASSLAAGVNEQFF
V gene: TRBV7-2; J gene: TRBJ1-2; clone size: once; D gene: TRBD1; CDR3 DNA: TGTGCCAGCAGTACCCCGTTGACAGGGGCTTGGGACTATGGCTACACCTTC; CDR3 protein: CASSTPLTGAWDYGYTF
V gene: TRBV7-2; J gene: TRBJ1-2; clone size: .; D gene: .; CDR3 DNA: TGTGCCAGCAGCTTAGGACAGCGGGGCTATGGCTACACCTTC; CDR3 protein: CASSLGQRGYGYTF
V gene: TRBV7-7; J gene: TRBJ1-3; clone size: .; D gene: TRBD1; CDR3 DNA: TGTGCCAGCAGCTTGGGACAGGGCCCTGGAAACACCATATATTTT; CDR3 protein: CASSLGQGPGNTIYF
V gene: TRBV3-1/TRBV3-2; J gene: TRBJ1-2; clone size: .; D gene: .; CDR3 DNA: TGTGCCAGCAGCCAAGTTGGGAACAGGCAATTTGGCTACACCTTC; CDR3 protein: CASSQVGNRQFGYTF
V gene: TRBV2; J gene: TRBJ2-2; clone size: .; D gene: TRBD2; CDR3 DNA: TGTGCCAGCAGTCGACTAGCGGGGAACACCGGGGAGCTGTTTTTT; CDR3 protein: CASSRLAGNTGELFF
V gene: TRBV2; J gene: TRBJ2-5; clone size: .; D gene: TRBD1; CDR3 DNA: TGTGCCAGCAGAACCGGGACAGGGGGCTGGGGGACCCAGTACTTC; CDR3 protein: CASRTGTGGWGTQYF
V gene: TRBV9; J gene: TRBJ2-2; clone size: .; D gene: .; CDR3 DNA: TGTGCCAGCAGCGGAGGGGGGGGTTTCTCCGGACCCGGGGAGCTGTTTTTT; CDR3 protein: CASSGGGGFSGPGELFF
V gene: TRBV30; J gene: TRBJ2-7; clone size: once; D gene: .; CDR3 DNA: TGTGCCTGGAATACAGGGCTCTCCTACGAGCAGTACTTC; CDR3 protein: CAWNTGLSYEQYF
V gene: TRBV11-3; J gene: TRBJ2-7; clone size: .; D gene: TRBD1; CDR3 DNA: TGTGCCAGCAGCTTACGGCAGGGGGCTGAGCAGTACTTC; CDR3 protein: CASSLRQGAEQYF
V gene: TRBV6-5; J gene: TRBJ1-1; clone size: .; D gene: .; CDR3 DNA: TGTGCCAGCAGTTACGGATTAAACAGGGTAGAAGCTTTCTTT; CDR3 protein: CASSYGLNRVEAFF
V gene: TRBV7-9; J gene: TRBJ2-1; clone size: .; D gene: TRBD2; CDR3 DNA: TGTGCCAGCACTTTGACTAGCGGGGGGTCTGTCTCCTACAATGAGCAGTTCTTC; CDR3 protein: CASTLTSGGSVSYNEQFF
V gene: TRBV19; J gene: TRBJ1-3; clone size: .; D gene: .; CDR3 DNA: TGTGCCAGTAGCGATTTACTCGGAAACACCATATATTTT; CDR3 protein: CASSDLLGNTIYF
V gene: TRBV5-1; J gene: TRBJ2-7; clone size: .; D gene: TRBD1; CDR3 DNA: TGCGCCAGCAGCCTTACCGGGACAGGGGCCTACGAGCAGTACTTC; CDR3 protein: CASSLTGTGAYEQYF
V gene: TRBV10-1; J gene: TRBJ2-4; clone size: .; D gene: .; CDR3 DNA: TGCGCCAGCCCAAGGAGAGCCAAAAACATTCAGTACTTC; CDR3 protein: CASPRRAKNIQYF
V gene: TRBV7-2; J gene: TRBJ1-4; clone size: .; D gene: .; CDR3 DNA: TGTGCCAGCAGCCCGAGGACAGTTACTAATGAAAAACTGTTTTTT; CDR3 protein: CASSPRTVTNEKLFF
V gene: TRBV7-9; J gene: TRBJ2-7; clone size: .; D gene: .; CDR3 DNA: TGTGCCAGCAGCTTTCCCGGTTTAGAAATGTGGGGCCCCTACGAGCAGTACTTC; CDR3 protein: CASSFPGLEMWGPYEQYF
V gene: TRBV20-1; J gene: TRBJ2-7; clone size: .; D gene: TRBD2; CDR3 DNA: TGCAGTGCTAGTAGTCTAGCGGGAGTCTCCTACGAGCAGTACTTC; CDR3 protein: CSASSLAGVSYEQYF
V gene: TRBV10-3; J gene: TRBJ2-7; clone size: .; D gene: TRBD1; CDR3 DNA: TGTGCCATTCGGGGTCCAGGGGGCGCCGAGCAGTACTTC; CDR3 protein: CAIRGPGGAEQYF
V gene: TRBV10-3; J gene: TRBJ1-1; clone size: .; D gene: TRBD1; CDR3 DNA: TGTGCCACGGGACAGGGGTCAGAAGCTTTCTTT; CDR3 protein: CATGQGSEAFF
V gene: TRBV4-2; J gene: TRBJ2-7; clone size: once; D gene: .; CDR3 DNA: TGTGCCAGCAGCCTTAACCGGGTCTCCTACGAGCAGTACTTC; CDR3 protein: CASSLNRVSYEQYF
V gene: TRBV12-3/TRBV12-4; J gene: TRBJ1-1; clone size: .; D gene: .; CDR3 DNA: TGTGCCAGCAGTTTAACCAGGGAAGAAGCTTTCTTT; CDR3 protein: CASSLTREEAFF
V gene: TRBV4-1; J gene: TRBJ2-6; clone size: .; D gene: TRBD1; CDR3 DNA: TGCGCCAGCAGCCAATCACCGGGACAGGGGGCTGGGGCCAACGTCCTGACTTTC; CDR3 protein: CASSQSPGQGAGANVLTF
V gene: TRBV25-1; J gene: TRBJ2-7; clone size: .; D gene: TRBD2; CDR3 DNA: TGTGCCAGCAGTACCAAGACTAGCGGGGGTCGGTACGAGCAGTACTTC; CDR3 protein: CASSTKTSGGRYEQYF
V gene: TRBV5-1; J gene: TRBJ1-1; clone size: .; D gene: TRBD1; CDR3 DNA: TGCGCCAGCAGCTTGGTGGACAGGGGAGGTGAAGCTTTCTTT; CDR3 protein: CASSLVDRGGEAFF
V gene: TRBV7-9; J gene: TRBJ2-5; clone size: .; D gene: .; CDR3 DNA: TGTGCCAGCAGCCATCTGACAGCCAACTACCAAGAGACCCAGTACTTC; CDR3 protein: CASSHLTANYQETQYF
V gene: TRBV4-3; J gene: TRBJ1-6; clone size: once; D gene: .; CDR3 DNA: TGCGCCAGCAGCCAAGAAACAGATTATAATTCACCCCTCCACTTT; CDR3 protein: CASSQETDYNSPLHF
V gene: TRBV7-2; J gene: TRBJ2-1; clone size: .; D gene: .; CDR3 DNA: TGTGCCAGCAAAATGGGGGCAGGGGCGGTCTACAATGAGCAGTTCTTC; CDR3 protein: CASKMGAGAVYNEQFF
V gene: TRBV7-3; J gene: TRBJ2-2; clone size: .; D gene: TRBD2; CDR3 DNA: TGTGCCAGCAGCCCTCTAGCGGGGATTAACACCGGGGAGCTGTTTTTT; CDR3 protein: CASSPLAGINTGELFF
V gene: TRBV11-2; J gene: TRBJ1-1; clone size: .; D gene: .; CDR3 DNA: TGTGCCAGCAGCGAAGTTACGCGGGCTGAAGCTTTCTTT; CDR3 protein: CASSEVTRAEAFF
V gene: TRBV6-5; J gene: TRBJ1-2; clone size: .; D gene: .; CDR3 DNA: TGTGCTTCTACAAAGGGAAGGGGGTATGGCTACACCTTC; CDR3 protein: CASTKGRGYGYTF
V gene: TRBV12-3/TRBV12-4; J gene: TRBJ2-1; clone size: .; D gene: .; CDR3 DNA: TGTGCCAGCAGTTTTGGTGCGTATGAGCAGTTCTTC; CDR3 protein: CASSFGAYEQFF
V gene: TRBV7-2; J gene: TRBJ2-5; clone size: .; D gene: .; CDR3 DNA: TGTGCCAGCAGCGCGGTTAGTGGGGAGACCCAGTACTTC; CDR3 protein: CASSAVSGETQYF
V gene: TRBV9; J gene: TRBJ2-1; clone size: .; D gene: TRBD2; CDR3 DNA: TGTGCCAGCAGCGTAGGAGGGAGCGGGAGGGCCAGATTTGGCTACAATGAGCAGTTCTTC; CDR3 protein: CASSVGGSGRARFGYNEQFF
V gene: TRBV10-3; J gene: TRBJ1-1; clone size: .; D gene: .; CDR3 DNA: TGTGCCATCAACCCGAGCGGACAGTCGATGAACACTGAAGCTTTCTTT; CDR3 protein: CAINPSGQSMNTEAFF
V gene: TRBV7-2; J gene: TRBJ2-7; clone size: .; D gene: .; CDR3 DNA: TGTGCCAGCAGCTTAATGGCTAGCTCCTCCTACGAGCAGTACTTC; CDR3 protein: CASSLMASSSYEQYF
V gene: TRBV11-2; J gene: TRBJ1-5; clone size: .; D gene: TRBD1; CDR3 DNA: TGTGCCAGCAGCAGAGGACAGGCCGACGATCAGCCCCAGCATTTT; CDR3 protein: CASSRGQADDQPQHF
V gene: TRBV10-3; J gene: TRBJ2-3; clone size: once; D gene: TRBD2; CDR3 DNA: TGTGCCATCAGTGAGTCGGGACTAGCGGTGACAGATACGCAGTATTTT; CDR3 protein: CAISESGLAVTDTQYF
V gene: TRBV4-1; J gene: TRBJ1-4; clone size: .; D gene: TRBD1; CDR3 DNA: TGCGCCAGCAGCCGAGGCGGGACAGGGAATGAAAAACTGTTTTTT; CDR3 protein: CASSRGGTGNEKLFF
V gene: TRBV6-2/TRBV6-3; J gene: TRBJ1-1; clone size: .; D gene: .; CDR3 DNA: TGTGCCAGCAGTTTTGAGGGATATGGGTACCCTGAAGCTTTCTTT; CDR3 protein: CASSFEGYGYPEAFF
V gene: TRBV19; J gene: TRBJ2-4; clone size: .; D gene: TRBD2; CDR3 DNA: TGTGCCAGTAGTTTATTAGCGGGGTCAGGCAAAAACATTCAGTACTTC; CDR3 protein: CASSLLAGSGKNIQYF
V gene: TRBV5-1; J gene: TRBJ2-1; clone size: .; D gene: TRBD1; CDR3 DNA: TGCGCCAGCAGCCCCGGACAGGGGGCGAATGAGCAGTTCTTC; CDR3 protein: CASSPGQGANEQFF
V gene: TRBV10-2; J gene: TRBJ2-5; clone size: once; D gene: TRBD2; CDR3 DNA: TGCGCCAGCAGTAATAGCGGGGGTTCCGGGGAGACCCAGTACTTC; CDR3 protein: CASSNSGGSGETQYF
V gene: TRBV5-4; J gene: TRBJ2-1; clone size: .; D gene: TRBD2; CDR3 DNA: TGTGCCAGCAGCTTGCTAGCGGGAGTGGTTAATGAGCAGTTCTTC; CDR3 protein: CASSLLAGVVNEQFF
V gene: TRBV6-5; J gene: TRBJ2-7; clone size: .; D gene: TRBD1; CDR3 DNA: TGTGCCAGCAGCCTAAACAGGGGAACCATGGCCGAGCAGTACTTC; CDR3 protein: CASSLNRGTMAEQYF
V gene: TRBV19; J gene: TRBJ2-7; clone size: .; D gene: TRBD1; CDR3 DNA: TGTGCCAGTAGTCCGGCGGGGACAGGAGCCTACGAGCAGTACTTC; CDR3 protein: CASSPAGTGAYEQYF
V gene: TRBV29-1; J gene: TRBJ1-1; clone size: few; D gene: TRBD1; CDR3 DNA: TGCAGCGTTGCCCGCGACAGGGAGAACACTGAAGCTTTCTTT; CDR3 protein: CSVARDRENTEAFF
V gene: TRBV4-2; J gene: TRBJ1-1; clone size: .; D gene: .; CDR3 DNA: TGTGCCAGCAGATCGTCCAGGGGCAACCGGCCGAACACTGAAGCTTTCTTT; CDR3 protein: CASRSSRGNRPNTEAFF
V gene: TRBV6-4; J gene: TRBJ1-4; clone size: .; D gene: TRBD1; CDR3 DNA: TGTGCCAGCAGTGACCCTACAGGGGAAAAATCAAAAAAACTGTTTTTT; CDR3 protein: CASSDPTGEKSKKLFF
V gene: TRBV5-1; J gene: TRBJ2-5; clone size: .; D gene: TRBD2; CDR3 DNA: TGCGCCAGCAGCAAGGAGCGGGGGCTAGCCCAGTACTTC; CDR3 protein: CASSKERGLAQYF
V gene: TRBV7-8; J gene: TRBJ2-7; clone size: .; D gene: .; CDR3 DNA: TGTGCCAGCAGCCGTATCTCGGGGAGCGAGCAGTACTTC; CDR3 protein: CASSRISGSEQYF
V gene: TRBV7-2; J gene: TRBJ2-1; clone size: .; D gene: .; CDR3 DNA: TGTGCCAGCAGCTTAGATCAATTCTCCTACAATGAGCAGTTCTTC; CDR3 protein: CASSLDQFSYNEQFF
V gene: TRBV6-2/TRBV6-3; J gene: TRBJ2-7; clone size: .; D gene: .; CDR3 DNA: TGTGCCAGCCGTTATGGGGGGGGACAAACTCTGACGTACTTC; CDR3 protein: CASRYGGGQTLTYF